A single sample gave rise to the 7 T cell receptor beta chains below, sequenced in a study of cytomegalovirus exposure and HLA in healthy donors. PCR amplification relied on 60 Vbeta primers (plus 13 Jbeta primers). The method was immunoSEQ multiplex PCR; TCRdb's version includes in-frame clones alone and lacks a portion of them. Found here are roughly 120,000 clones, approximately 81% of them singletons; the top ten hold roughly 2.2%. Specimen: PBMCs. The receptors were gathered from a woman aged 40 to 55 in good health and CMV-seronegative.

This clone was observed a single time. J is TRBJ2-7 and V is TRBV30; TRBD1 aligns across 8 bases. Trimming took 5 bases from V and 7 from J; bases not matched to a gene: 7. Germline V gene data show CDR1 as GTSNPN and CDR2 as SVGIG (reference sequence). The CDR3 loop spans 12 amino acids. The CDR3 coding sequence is TGTGCCTGGGGGGACAGGCCCTGGGAGCAGTACTTC. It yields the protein CAWGDRPWEQYF.

The DNA for the CDR3 is TGCGCCAGCAGCTTGGTGACAGGGTTCAACTACAATGAGCAGTTCTTC. The encoded protein is CASSLVTGFNYNEQFF. The J gene is TRBJ2-1, the V gene TRBV5-1, with 7 bases identical to TRBD1. V was clipped by 0 bases and J by 3 bases; unmatched bases: 6. The CDR3 has 16 residues. Germline CDR1 reads SGHRS; CDR2 reads YFSETQ.

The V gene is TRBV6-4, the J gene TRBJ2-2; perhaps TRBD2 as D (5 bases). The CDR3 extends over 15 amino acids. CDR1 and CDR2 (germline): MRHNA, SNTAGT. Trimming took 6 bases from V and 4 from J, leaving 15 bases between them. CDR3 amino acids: CASRGGSGGTGELFF. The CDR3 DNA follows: TGTGCCAGCAGAGGTGGGAGCGGTGGCACCGGGGAGCTGTTTTTT.

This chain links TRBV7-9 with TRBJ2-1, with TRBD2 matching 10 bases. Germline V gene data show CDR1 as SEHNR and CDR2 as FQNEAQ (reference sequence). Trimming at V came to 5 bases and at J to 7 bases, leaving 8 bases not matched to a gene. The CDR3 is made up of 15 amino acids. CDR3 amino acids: CASSPEREGRNEQFF. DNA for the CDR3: TGTGCCAGCAGCCCCGAGCGGGAGGGCCGAAATGAGCAGTTCTTC.

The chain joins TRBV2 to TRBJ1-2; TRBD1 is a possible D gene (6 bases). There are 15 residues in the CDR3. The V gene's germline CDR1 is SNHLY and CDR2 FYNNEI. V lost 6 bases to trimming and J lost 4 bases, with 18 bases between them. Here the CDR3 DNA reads TGTGCCAGCAGCTTGACAGGAACTAATGTCTATGGCTACACCTTC. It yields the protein CASSLTGTNVYGYTF.

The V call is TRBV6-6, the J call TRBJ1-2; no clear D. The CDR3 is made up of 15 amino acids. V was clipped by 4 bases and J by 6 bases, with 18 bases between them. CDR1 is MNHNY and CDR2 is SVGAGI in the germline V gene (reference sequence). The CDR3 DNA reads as TGTGCCAGCAGTTTTTCCCACCGGAGCGGGGATGGCTACACCTTC. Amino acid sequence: CASSFSHRSGDGYTF.

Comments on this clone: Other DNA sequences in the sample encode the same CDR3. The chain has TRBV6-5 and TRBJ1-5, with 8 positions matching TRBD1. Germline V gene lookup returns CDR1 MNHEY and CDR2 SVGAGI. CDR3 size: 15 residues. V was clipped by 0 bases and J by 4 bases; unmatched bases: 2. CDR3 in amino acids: CASSYSRGPNQPQHF. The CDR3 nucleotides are TGTGCCAGCAGTTACTCCAGGGGGCCGAATCAGCCCCAGCATTTT.